This T cell receptor beta chain was captured in a study of beta chain features in type 1 diabetes. Study-wide results and limits: Highly expressing activated T cells could be over-counted with a cDNA template. The similarity of naive, central memory and Treg TCRB repertoires appeared greater among patients than among healthy donors. In type 1 diabetes patients, VDJ junctions had fewer insertions; deletions at these junctions were more frequent.

In this sample, this clone turned up a few times. Antigen unknown. V shed 5 bases, J shed 7 bases, and the junction held 19 bases outside the gene matches. This CDR3 contains 17 residues. cDNA synthesis used the whole RNA isolate, giving expressed TCRB sequences. TCRdb's copy holds only in-frame clones and misses some; the assay was immunoSEQ multiplex PCR. This table has roughly 300,000 clones, approximately 8.2% appearing once. The authors sorted CD4+ naive, central memory, regulatory and stem cell-like memory cells via CD45RO/CCR7/CD25/CD127/CD95/CD27. The chain employs TRBV23-1 and TRBJ1-2; 7 positions agree with TRBD1. TRBV23-1 is an open reading frame whose function is uncertain. Material for sequencing was central memory CD4+ T cells from blood. This TCR was sampled from a woman younger than 30 in good health. CDR3 loop: CASSYRQGSAMGSGYTF. CDR3 nucleotides: TGCGCCAGCAGTTACCGACAGGGCTCGGCTATGGGGAGTGGCTACACCTTC.